Below are 25 T cell receptor beta chains sequenced from a single sample in a study of T cell responses to AZD1222 COVID-19 vaccine. The table came from immunoSEQ multiplex PCR; TCRdb's copy has only in-frame clones and leaves some out. The sample has about 150,000 clones, 65% to 90% seen once. The source was peripheral blood, collected 28 days after the second dose of the MenACWY control vaccine. These receptors originate from an adult who received the MenACWY meningococcal vaccine as a control.

This clone was observed a few times. The chain recombines TRBV4-2 with TRBJ2-7, with 8 bases lining up with TRBD2. The CDR3 runs to 16 residues. The V gene end was trimmed by 3 bases and the J gene end by 7 bases; junction bases not matched to a gene: 14. The germline V gene encodes CDR1 LGHNA and CDR2 YNFKEQ. For the CDR3, the DNA is TGTGCCAGCAGCCATCCCTCGGGCGGGAGGCCGGGAGAGCAGTACTTC. It codes for CASSHPSGGRPGEQYF.

CDR3 sequence: CAIRAGGGVADTQYF. In nucleotides, the CDR3 is TGTGCCATCAGAGCGGGAGGAGGGGTGGCAGATACGCAGTATTTT. V is TRBV10-3 and J is TRBJ2-3, with 9 bases that match TRBD2. V lost 6 bases to trimming and J lost 4 bases; unmatched junction nucleotides: 8. The germline gives CDR1 ENHRY, CDR2 SYGVKD. The CDR3 spans 15 residues.

Regarding this clone: Other DNA sequences in this specimen translate into the identical CDR3. The rearrangement joins TRBV7-2 to TRBJ1-1, with unresolved D. V dropped 1 base and J dropped 1 base, with 4 bases sitting between them. This CDR3 region has 13 residues. Germline-derived CDR1 and CDR2 are SGHTA and FQGNSA. In DNA form, the CDR3 reads TGTGCCAGCAGCTTAGGGAGGAACACTGAAGCTTTCTTT. Its translation is CASSLGRNTEAFF.

The chain recombines TRBV5-1 with TRBJ2-1; weak D call: TRBD2 (6 bases). CDR1 and CDR2 (germline): SGHRS, YFSETQ. V gave up 5 bases and J gave up 6 bases, with 12 bases separating them. CDR3 length equals 13 residues. The CDR3 sequence: CASRGGEANEQFF. The CDR3 coding sequence is TGCGCCAGCAGAGGTGGGGAGGCCAATGAGCAGTTCTTC.

V and J are TRBV30 and TRBJ2-3; D uncertain. Germline lookup yields CDR1 GTSNPN and CDR2 SVGIG (reference sequence). Trimming stripped 4 bases from V and 0 bases from J, with 14 bases between. The CDR3 covers 15 residues. The CDR3 region is CAWIRPGASTDTQYF. In DNA form, the CDR3 reads TGTGCCTGGATTCGTCCCGGAGCTAGCACAGATACGCAGTATTTT.

This chain uses TRBV24-1 with TRBJ1-5; 8 bases are shared with TRBD1. J lost 6 bases, V lost 4 bases, and 7 bases had no gene match. Germline CDR1 KGHDR, CDR2 SFDVKD. This CDR3 comprises 15 residues. For the CDR3, the DNA is TGTGCCACCAGTGACCCCGGCGGGACAGGTCAGCCCCAGCATTTT. This gives the protein CATSDPGGTGQPQHF.

This chain joins TRBV7-3 and TRBJ2-6; 10 bases agree with TRBD2. The CDR3 spans 20 residues. J was trimmed by 0 bases and V by 4 bases; bases with no gene match: 12. CDR1 is SGHTA, CDR2 FQGTGA, per germline. The CDR3 here is CASSSTSGVPRSSGANVLTF. The DNA for the CDR3 is TGTGCCAGCAGCTCCACTAGCGGGGTACCGAGGAGCTCTGGGGCCAACGTCCTGACTTTC.

The chain carries TRBV6-5 and TRBJ2-7, with 8 bases lining up with TRBD2. The CDR3 has 15 amino acids. J gave up 2 bases and V 11 bases, and 14 bases lay outside the gene matches. CDR1 is MNHEY and CDR2 is SVGAGI in the germline V gene. CDR3 nucleotide sequence: TGTGCCCCGCCCGAGAGCGGGGGCTGGGCCTACGAGCAGTACGTC. This sequence encodes CAPPESGGWAYEQYV.

This clone appeared a few times. The gene calls are TRBV10-2 and TRBJ2-7; D uncertain. The germline gives CDR1 WSHSY, CDR2 SAAADI. This CDR3 is 13 amino acids long. Trimming removed 2 bases from V and 3 bases from J, with 8 bases in between. This chain's CDR3 is CASSEEHGYEQYV. CDR3 DNA sequence: TGCGCCAGCAGTGAGGAGCATGGCTACGAGCAGTACGTC.

The rearrangement uses TRBV7-8 and TRBJ1-3; weak D call: TRBD1 (6 bases). Germline V gene sequence: CDR1 SGHVS, CDR2 FQNEAQ. V lost 4 bases and J lost 0, with 13 bases in between. This CDR3 contains 16 residues. CDR3 bases: TGTGCCAGCAGCTCCTGGACAGCCCTCTCTGGAAACACCATATATTTT. It specifies CASSSWTALSGNTIYF.

V gene TRBV19 combines with J gene TRBJ1-2; the match to TRBD1 covers 11 bases. Trimming at V came to 5 bases and at J to 3 bases, leaving 5 bases not matched to a gene. CDR1 is LNHDA and CDR2 is SQIVND in the germline V gene (reference sequence). The CDR3 is 15 residues long. CDR3 coding DNA: TGTGCCAGTAGTCCCTCGGGACAGGGGGACTATGGCTACACCTTC. It is translated as CASSPSGQGDYGYTF.

The gene calls are TRBV27 and TRBJ2-1; 12 bases are a match to TRBD2. The V gene end was trimmed by 1 base and the J gene end by 0 bases; junction bases not matched to a gene: 16. Germline CDR1 and CDR2: MNHEY and SMNVEV (reference sequence). This CDR3 has 22 residues. In DNA form, the CDR3 reads TGTGCCAGCAGTTTATGTGTGGGGCTAGCGGGAGGGTTAGGAAGCTCCTACAATGAGCAGTTCTTC. This codes for CASSLCVGLAGGLGSSYNEQFF.

The chain employs TRBV4-1 and TRBJ2-1; no reliable D call. The germline V and J ends were trimmed by 3 bases and 0 bases, with 15 bases remaining between them. Germline V gene sequence: CDR1 MGHRA, CDR2 YSYEKL. This CDR3 region has 17 residues. The CDR3 loop reads CASSQPITDSSYNEQFF. The CDR3 DNA follows: TGCGCCAGCAGCCAGCCAATTACCGATAGCTCCTACAATGAGCAGTTCTTC.

The chain has TRBV7-2 and TRBJ2-7; 9 bases map to TRBD2. From germline, CDR1 is SGHTA and CDR2 FQGNSA. V was clipped by 4 bases and J by 3 bases; unmatched bases: 7. The CDR3 sequence is 15 residues long. Here the CDR3 reads CASSSSFSGGYEQYF. The CDR3 DNA sequence: TGTGCCAGCAGCTCCTCCTTTAGCGGGGGCTACGAGCAGTACTTC.

The gene calls are TRBV11-1 and TRBJ1-6, with 10 bases identical to TRBD1. This CDR3 comprises 14 residues. CDR1 is SGHAT, CDR2 FQDESV, per germline (reference sequence). V was clipped by 3 bases and J by 8 bases; unmatched bases: 1. The CDR3 DNA reads TGTGCCAGCAGCTTGGGGACAGGGGATTCACCCCTCCACTTT. Its protein is CASSLGTGDSPLHF.

This clone was counted between two and nine times. This chain's CDR3 is CATSLPLQGFNTEAFF. The CDR3 DNA sequence: TGTGCCACCAGCCTCCCCCTACAGGGGTTCAACACTGAAGCTTTCTTT. The V and J genes are TRBV15 and TRBJ1-1, with 7 bases matching TRBD1. This CDR3 comprises 16 residues. CDR1 and CDR2 from the germline V gene are LNHNV and YYDKDF (reference sequence). The V segment lost 5 bases and the J segment 2 bases; nucleotides outside the gene matches: 11. Complete variable domain (other parts from reference TRBV15 and TRBJ1-1): DAMVIQNPRYQVTQFGKPVTLSCSQTLNHNVMYWYQQKSSQAPKLLFHYYDKDFNNEADTPDNFQSRRPNTSFCFLDIRSPGLGDTAMYLCATSLPLQGFNTEAFFGQGTRLTVV.

The J gene is TRBJ1-1, the V gene TRBV29-1, with D unclear. Trimming removed 7 bases from V and 5 bases from J, with 14 bases in between. CDR3 length equals 12 residues. In germline, CDR1 is SQVTM, CDR2 ANQGSEA. The chain's CDR3 is CSAGEDGTEAFF. The CDR3 DNA is TGCAGCGCCGGCGAGGACGGGACTGAAGCTTTCTTT.

The chain links TRBV3-1 (or the pseudogene TRBV3-2) to TRBJ1-2, with a tentative D call TRBD1 (5 bases). V lost 1 base and J lost 7, with 13 bases in between. The CDR3 has 14 residues. CDR1 and CDR2 (germline): LGHDT, YNNKEL (reference sequence). The CDR3 protein is CASSQGRGAVGYTF. The CDR3, as DNA: TGTGCCAGCAGCCAAGGTCGGGGCGCAGTTGGCTACACCTTC.

Only a few counts were recorded for this clone. The rearrangement uses TRBV19 and TRBJ1-2; 9 nucleotides align to TRBD1. The CDR3 runs to 14 residues. In germline, CDR1 is LNHDA, CDR2 SQIVND (reference sequence). V shed 3 bases and J 4 bases; nucleotides not matched to a gene: 3. The CDR3 loop reads CASSMGDRAYGYTF. The CDR3 DNA reads TGTGCCAGTAGTATGGGGGACAGGGCCTATGGCTACACCTTC.

This clone was counted once. The rearrangement links TRBV9 to TRBJ1-5; 8 bases fit TRBD1. CDR3 length: 16 amino acids. CDR1 and CDR2 from the germline V gene are SGDLS and YYNGEE. V dropped 3 bases and J dropped 6; count of bases not matched to a gene: 11. The CDR3 DNA sequence: TGTGCCAGCAGCGAGGATGCAGGGGGCGCAGGTCAGCCCCAGCATTTT. Its translation is CASSEDAGGAGQPQHF.

The CDR3 region is CASSLGTEGYTF. The CDR3 DNA sequence: TGTGCCAGCAGCTTGGGAACGGAGGGCTACACCTTC. The J gene is TRBJ1-2, the V gene TRBV5-4, with D unclear. The CDR3 spans 12 residues. The germline gives CDR1 SGHNT, CDR2 YYREEE (reference sequence). V was shortened by 0 bases and J by 8 bases, with 8 bases between the two germline ends.

This chain uses TRBV5-1 with TRBJ1-5, with D uncertain. Germline V gives CDR1 SGHRS, CDR2 YFSETQ. Trimming left V 1 base short and J 9 bases short, with 14 bases between. This CDR3 is built from 14 residues. The CDR3 region is CASSLTGSDRPQHF. As DNA, the CDR3 is TGCGCCAGCAGCTTGACCGGGAGCGATCGGCCCCAGCATTTT.

The chain employs TRBV23-1 and TRBJ1-6; D may be TRBD1 (6 bases). TRBV23-1 falls under the ORF class, with uncertain function. The CDR3 consists of 17 residues. Trimming took 6 bases from V and 5 from J, leaving 20 bases between them. CDR3: CASSRGGPLLNNSPLHF. As DNA, the CDR3 is TGCGCCAGCAGCAGAGGGGGGCCCCTTCTAAATAATTCACCCCTCCACTTT.

The V and J genes are TRBV7-9 and TRBJ2-1; 12 bases match TRBD1. There are 15 residues in the CDR3. The J segment lost 12 bases and the V segment lost 5 bases, leaving 11 bases of the junction unmatched. The germline gives CDR1 SEHNR, CDR2 FQNEAQ (reference sequence). The CDR3 protein is CASSGRGQGAGWQFF. The CDR3 region has the DNA TGTGCCAGCAGCGGCCGGGGACAGGGGGCCGGTTGGCAGTTCTTC. The full variable domain, completed using reference TRBV7-9 and TRBJ2-1, is DTGVSQNPRHKITKRGQNVTFRCDPISEHNRLYWYRQTLGQGPEFLTYFQNEAQLEKSRLLSDRFSAERPKGSFSTLEIQRTEQGDSAMYLCASSGRGQGAGWQFFGPGTRLTVL.

The genes are TRBV9 and TRBJ2-7, with 8 bases fitting TRBD2. The length of the CDR3 is 16 residues. Germline V lookup: CDR1 SGDLS, CDR2 YYNGEE. The ends lost 2 bases at V and 0 bases at J; junction bases unmatched: 7. In nucleotides, the CDR3 is TGTGCCAGCAGCGTGGGGGGAAGCGGGAGCTCCTACGAGCAGTACTTC. It translates to CASSVGGSGSSYEQYF. The whole variable domain, filled in from reference TRBV9 and TRBJ2-7, reads DSGVTQTPKHLITATGQRVTLRCSPRSGDLSVYWYQQSLDQGLQFLIQYYNGEERAKGNILERFSAQQFPDLHSELNLSSLELGDSALYFCASSVGGSGSSYEQYFGPGTRLTVT.